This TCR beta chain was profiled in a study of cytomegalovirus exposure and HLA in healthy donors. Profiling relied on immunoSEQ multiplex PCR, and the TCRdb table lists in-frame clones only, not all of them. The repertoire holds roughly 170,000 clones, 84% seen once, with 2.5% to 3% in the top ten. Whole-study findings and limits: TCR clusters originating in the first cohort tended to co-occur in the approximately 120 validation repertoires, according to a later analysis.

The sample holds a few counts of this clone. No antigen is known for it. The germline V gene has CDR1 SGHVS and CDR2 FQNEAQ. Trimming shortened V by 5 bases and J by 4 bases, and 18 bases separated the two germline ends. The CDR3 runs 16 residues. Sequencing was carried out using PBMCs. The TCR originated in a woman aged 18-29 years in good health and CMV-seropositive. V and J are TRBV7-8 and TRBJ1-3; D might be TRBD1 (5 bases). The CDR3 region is CASSPDRTLTGNTIYF. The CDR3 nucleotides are TGTGCCAGCAGCCCAGACCGGACACTCACCGGAAACACCATATATTTT.